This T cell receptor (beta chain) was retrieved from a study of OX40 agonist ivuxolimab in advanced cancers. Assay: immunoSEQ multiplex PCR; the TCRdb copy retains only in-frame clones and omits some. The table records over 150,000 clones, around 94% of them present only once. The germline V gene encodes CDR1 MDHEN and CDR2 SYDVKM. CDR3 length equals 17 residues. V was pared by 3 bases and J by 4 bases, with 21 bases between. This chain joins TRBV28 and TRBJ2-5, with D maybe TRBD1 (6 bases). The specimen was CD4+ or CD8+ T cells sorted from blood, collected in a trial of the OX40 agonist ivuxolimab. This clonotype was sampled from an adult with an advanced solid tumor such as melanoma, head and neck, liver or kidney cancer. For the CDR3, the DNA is TGTGCCAGCAGTTTCCGGAGGACAGAAAGAAAGCGAGAGACCCAGTACTTC. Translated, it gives CASSFRRTERKRETQYF.